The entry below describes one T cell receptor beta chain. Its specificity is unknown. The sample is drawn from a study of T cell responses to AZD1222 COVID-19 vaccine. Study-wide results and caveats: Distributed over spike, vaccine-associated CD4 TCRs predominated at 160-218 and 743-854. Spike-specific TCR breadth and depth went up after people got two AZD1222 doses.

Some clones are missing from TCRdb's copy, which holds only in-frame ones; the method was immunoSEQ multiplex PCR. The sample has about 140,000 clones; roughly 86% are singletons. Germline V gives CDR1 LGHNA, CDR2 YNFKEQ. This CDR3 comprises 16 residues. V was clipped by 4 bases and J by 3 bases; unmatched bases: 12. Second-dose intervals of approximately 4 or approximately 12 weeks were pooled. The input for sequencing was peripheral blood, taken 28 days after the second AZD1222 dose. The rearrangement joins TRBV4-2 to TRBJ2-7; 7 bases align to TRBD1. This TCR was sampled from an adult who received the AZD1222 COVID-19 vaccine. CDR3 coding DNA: TGTGCCAGCAGCCGCGAGGCCCCGACAGGGCTCTACGAGCAGTACTTC. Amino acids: CASSREAPTGLYEQYF.